This entry features one T cell receptor (beta chain) sequence. What it binds is unknown. Trimming pared 0 bases from V and 1 base from J, leaving 6 bases between. The germline V gene has CDR1 SGHTA and CDR2 FQGTGA. This CDR3 is built from 15 residues. Only healthy Caucasians were enrolled as donors. The source of the sample is a study of identical twins. Whole-study results and caveats: Invariant cells of the MAIT and iNKT types might have partly distorted the zero-insertion analyses.

Unique molecular identifiers were present on cDNA, and template switching added a universal primer site. TCRdb fed the 5' RACE reads into MiXCR, producing one record per CDR3 protein. Of some 570,000 distinct CDR3 sequences listed, under 25% are singletons. The data were also submitted as part of a second study, on yellow fever vaccine responses in identical twins.

The V and J genes are TRBV7-3 and TRBJ2-2, with D possibly being TRBD2 (5 bases). The sequencing sample was made of CD4+ T cells sorted from blood. This clonotype was obtained from a woman between 18 and 29 years old in good health. The CDR3: CASSLTGRNTGELFF. CDR3 nucleotide sequence: TGTGCCAGCAGCTTAACAGGGAGGAACACCGGGGAGCTGTTTTTT.